A few counts support the clone carrying this TCR beta chain. Its antigen is unknown. This record belongs to a study of T-cell memory formation after mild COVID-19. Study summary: The TCR clusters were mostly specific to one donor. Findings of the study overall: Those CD4+ clones that contracted were mainly in CM and EM (CD8+ ones in EMRA). Pre-infection memory already had some responding clones, implying cross-reactive memory joined. Clones that contracted from day 15 to 85 were balanced CD4/CD8, while later expanders leaned CD4+.

Germline CDR1 and CDR2: DFQATT and SNEGSKA (reference sequence). The CDR3 extends over 14 amino acids. Trimming cost V 1 base and J 8 bases, with 14 bases left between them. One entry per CDR3 protein results from TCRdb running MiXCR on the 5' RACE reads. The sample lists 300,000 to 350,000 distinct CDR3 sequences, around 19% occurring once. The J gene is TRBJ1-4, the V gene TRBV20-1; D remains unclear. The specimen was PBMCs or a T cell subset sorted from them (not recorded which). The TCR comes from a man younger than 35 who had mild COVID-19 (a few samples of this study predate the infection). Cell type and time point are not known. CDR3 DNA sequence: TGCAGTGCTAGAGCCGCGGGCCCTTGGGAAAAACTGTTTTTT. It is translated as CSARAAGPWEKLFF.